This T cell receptor beta chain was identified in a study of Graves' ophthalmopathy and Graves' hyperthyroidism. As the template, RNA transcripts were used to amplify TCR beta CDR3 regions. After a first-round RT-PCR with HTBI primers, a second-round multiplex PCR was run. In TCRdb, the multiplex PCR reads were re-called with MiXCR into one record per CDR3 protein. The sample includes nearly 400,000 distinct CDR3 sequences, around 20% of them seen just once. Germline V lookup: CDR1 MNHEY, CDR2 SVGAGI. Trimming took off 0 bases at V and 0 bases at J, with 8 bases between the two ends. This CDR3 comprises 15 residues.

The sequence came from a woman younger than 35 with Graves' ophthalmopathy. The chain combines TRBV6-5 with TRBJ2-5; D gene ambiguous. The sample comprised peripheral blood. CDR3 sequence: CASSYSWQYQETQYF. The DNA for the CDR3 is TGTGCCAGCAGTTACTCGTGGCAGTACCAAGAGACCCAGTACTTC.